This TCR beta chain was sequenced for a study of graft-versus-host responses after intestinal transplantation. Study as a whole: As for transplant type, recipients had multivisceral, liver-intestinal, or isolated intestinal grafts.

Produced via immunoSEQ multiplex PCR; TCRdb's table is partial and in-frame only. In the table there are 77,000 or so clones, about 90% of which are singletons. This CDR3 spans 15 amino acids. The germline V gene encodes CDR1 LNHDA and CDR2 SQIVND (reference sequence). V was pared by 1 base and J by 4 bases, with 13 bases between. The chain joins TRBV19 to TRBJ1-1; perhaps TRBD1 as D (5 bases). This TCR derives from a human patient who received an intestinal transplant, so some T cells may come from the graft donor. The sequencing here drew on PBMCs, taken 98 days after intestinal transplantation. The CDR3 here is CASSIVQGLGTEAFF. The DNA of the CDR3 is TGTGCCAGTAGTATAGTTCAGGGTTTGGGCACTGAAGCTTTCTTT.